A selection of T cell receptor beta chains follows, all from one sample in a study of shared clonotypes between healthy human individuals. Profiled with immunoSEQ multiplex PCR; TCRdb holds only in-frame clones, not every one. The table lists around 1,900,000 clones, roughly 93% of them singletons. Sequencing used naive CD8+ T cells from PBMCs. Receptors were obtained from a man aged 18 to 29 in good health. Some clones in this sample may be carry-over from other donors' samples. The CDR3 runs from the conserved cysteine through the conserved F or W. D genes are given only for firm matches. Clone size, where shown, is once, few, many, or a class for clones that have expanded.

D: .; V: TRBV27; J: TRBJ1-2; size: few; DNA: TGTGCCAGCAGTCCAGGGTGGATTGACGGCTACACCTTC; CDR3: CASSPGWIDGYTF
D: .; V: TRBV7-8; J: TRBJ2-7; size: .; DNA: TGTGCCAGCAGCCCACCTGGGGAGTATCCAACCTCCTACGAGCAGTACTTC; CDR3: CASSPPGEYPTSYEQYF
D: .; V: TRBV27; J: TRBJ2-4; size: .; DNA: TGTGCCAGCAGTTCACTAGGTGGAAACATTCAGTACTTC; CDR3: CASSSLGGNIQYF
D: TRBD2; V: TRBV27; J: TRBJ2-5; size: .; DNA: TGTGCCAGCAGTCCCCGGGGGGTTTGGGAGACCCAGTACTTC; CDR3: CASSPRGVWETQYF
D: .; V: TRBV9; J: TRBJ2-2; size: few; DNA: TGTGCCAGCAGCGTAGGGGACGCAAGATCCGGGGAGCTGTTTTTT; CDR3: CASSVGDARSGELFF
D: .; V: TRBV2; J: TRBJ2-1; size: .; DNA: TGTGCCAGCAGCGAAGGGAATTTTGGGGCCGGATGGGTCAATGAGCAGTTCTTC; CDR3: CASSEGNFGAGWVNEQFF
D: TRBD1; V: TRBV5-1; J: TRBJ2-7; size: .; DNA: TGCGCCAGCAGTGAGCCAAGGGACAGGTTGGGCGAGCAGTACTTC; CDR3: CASSEPRDRLGEQYF
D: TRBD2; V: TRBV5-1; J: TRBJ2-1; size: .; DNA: TGCGCCAGCAGCTCGCCAGCGGGACTGCCTCGAGGAGACAATGAGCAGTTCTTC; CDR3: CASSSPAGLPRGDNEQFF
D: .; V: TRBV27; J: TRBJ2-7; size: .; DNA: TGTGCCAGCAGTCCCCAAGGGGAGCAGTACTTC; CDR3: CASSPQGEQYF
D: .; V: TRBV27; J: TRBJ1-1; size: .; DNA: TGTGCCAGCAGGCACAGATCTAAGAACACTGAAGCTTTCTTT; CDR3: CASRHRSKNTEAFF
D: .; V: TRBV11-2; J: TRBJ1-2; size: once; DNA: TGTGCCAGCAGCTTAGGGCCGAGTAACTATGGCTACACCTTC; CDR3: CASSLGPSNYGYTF
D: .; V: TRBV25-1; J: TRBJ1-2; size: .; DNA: TGTGCCAGCAGTGAATATACGGGCGATGGCTACACCTTC; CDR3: CASSEYTGDGYTF
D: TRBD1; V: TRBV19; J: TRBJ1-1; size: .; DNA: TGTGCCACAACATACAGGGGATCGAACACTGAAGCTTTCTTT; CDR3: CATTYRGSNTEAFF
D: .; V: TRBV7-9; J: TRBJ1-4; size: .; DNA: TGTGCCAGCAGCCAAGGGGGGGGCCACCCCGACGAGGTGTTTTTT; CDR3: CASSQGGGHPDEVFF
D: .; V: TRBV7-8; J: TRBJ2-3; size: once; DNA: TGTGCCAGCAGCCCAGGGGCAGGGACTGGGGATACGCAGTATTTT; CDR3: CASSPGAGTGDTQYF
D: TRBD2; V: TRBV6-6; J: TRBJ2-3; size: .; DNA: TGTGCCAGCAGTCCTAGCGGGAGGGCCGCGGATACGCAGTATTTT; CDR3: CASSPSGRAADTQYF
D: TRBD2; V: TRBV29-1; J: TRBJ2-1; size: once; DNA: TGCAGCGTCCGACCTCTTAGCGGGAGAAGGAATGAGCAGTTCTTC; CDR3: CSVRPLSGRRNEQFF
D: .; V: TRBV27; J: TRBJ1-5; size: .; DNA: TGTGCCAGCAGTTTATCTGGGTACAGGGTCAATCAGCCCCAGCATTTT; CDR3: CASSLSGYRVNQPQHF
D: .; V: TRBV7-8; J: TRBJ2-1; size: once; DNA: TGTGCCAGCAGCTCCCCAGGGGACGTTCGGGAGCAGTTCTTC; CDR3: CASSSPGDVREQFF
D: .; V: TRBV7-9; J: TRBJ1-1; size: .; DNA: TGTGCCAGCAGCCCGCGGGGCGGGCGGTTAAACACTGAAGCTTTCTTT; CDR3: CASSPRGGRLNTEAFF
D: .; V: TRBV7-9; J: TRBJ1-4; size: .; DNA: TGTGCCAGCAGCCCCCGGAGGCGGGATTCTAATGAAAAACTGTTTTTT; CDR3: CASSPRRRDSNEKLFF
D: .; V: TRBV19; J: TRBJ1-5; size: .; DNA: TGTGCCAGTAGTATAGATCGCAGGGCTGGGCAGCCCCAGCATTTT; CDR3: CASSIDRRAGQPQHF
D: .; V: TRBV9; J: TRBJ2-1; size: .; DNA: TGTGCCAGCAGCGTAGTCGGGGGCAGGGGAGGGATTGAGCAGTTCTTC; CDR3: CASSVVGGRGGIEQFF
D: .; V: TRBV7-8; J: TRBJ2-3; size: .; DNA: TGTGCCAGCAGCTCCCACGGCCCCAAAGATACGCAGTATTTT; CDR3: CASSSHGPKDTQYF
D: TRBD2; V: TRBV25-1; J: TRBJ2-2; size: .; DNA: TGTGCCAGCAGTGAACCTGGGGGGGCCGGGGAGCTGTTTTTT; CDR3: CASSEPGGAGELFF
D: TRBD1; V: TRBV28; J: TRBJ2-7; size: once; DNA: TGTGCCAGCAGCGCGGACAGGGGGCGCCGCGAGCAGTACTTC; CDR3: CASSADRGRREQYF
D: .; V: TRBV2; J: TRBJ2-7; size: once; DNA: TGTGCCAGCAGTGAAACCCCTAGCGCCTCCTACGAGCAGTACTTC; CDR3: CASSETPSASYEQYF
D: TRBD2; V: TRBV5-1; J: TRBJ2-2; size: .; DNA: TGCGCCAGCAGCTTGGTTGGGAAGCGGGAGTCCACCGGGGAGCTGTTTTTT; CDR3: CASSLVGKRESTGELFF
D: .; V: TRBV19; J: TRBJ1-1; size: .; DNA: TGTGCCAGTAGTATTTTCGCCGAGAACACTGAAGCTTTCTTT; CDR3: CASSIFAENTEAFF
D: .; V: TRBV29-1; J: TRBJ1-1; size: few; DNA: TGCAGCGCCTATAAGGGAACTGAAGCTTTCTTT; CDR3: CSAYKGTEAFF
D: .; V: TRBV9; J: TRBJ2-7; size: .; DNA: TGTGCCAGCAGCGTGGCCCTGGGGGGGCTCAACGAGCAGTACTTC; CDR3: CASSVALGGLNEQYF
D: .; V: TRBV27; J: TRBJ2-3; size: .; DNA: TGTGCCAGCAGTTTAGGACTGACAGATACGCAGTATTTT; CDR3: CASSLGLTDTQYF
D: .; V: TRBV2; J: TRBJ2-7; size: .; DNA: TGTGCCAGCAGTGAAGCAATAACGTTCACTATCTACGAGCAGTACTTC; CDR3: CASSEAITFTIYEQYF
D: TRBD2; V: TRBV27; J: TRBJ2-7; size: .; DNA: TGTGCCAGCAGTGCAGGGACTAGCGCCTACGAGCAGTACTTC; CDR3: CASSAGTSAYEQYF
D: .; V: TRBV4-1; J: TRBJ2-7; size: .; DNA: TGCGCCAGCACCCAAGAATACAGACTCTACGAGCAGTACTTC; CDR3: CASTQEYRLYEQYF
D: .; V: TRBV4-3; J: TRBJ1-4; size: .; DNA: TGCGCCAGCAGCCATATTCTCGCTAATGAAAAACTGTTTTTT; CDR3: CASSHILANEKLFF
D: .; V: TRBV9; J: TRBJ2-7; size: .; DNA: TGTGCCAGCAGCGTAGCCGGCGGGTCGTCAGGCGAGCAGTACTTC; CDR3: CASSVAGGSSGEQYF
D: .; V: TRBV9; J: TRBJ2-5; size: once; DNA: TGTGCCAGCAGCGTAGGGTATCCTAAAGAGACCCAGTACTTC; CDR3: CASSVGYPKETQYF
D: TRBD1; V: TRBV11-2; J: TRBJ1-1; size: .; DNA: TGTGCCAGCAGCTTCGGGACAGGCCTGAACACTGAAGCTTTCTTT; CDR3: CASSFGTGLNTEAFF
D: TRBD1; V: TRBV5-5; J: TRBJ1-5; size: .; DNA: TGTGCCAGCAGCTACGACAGGGGGCTCAATCAGCCCCAGCATTTT; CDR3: CASSYDRGLNQPQHF
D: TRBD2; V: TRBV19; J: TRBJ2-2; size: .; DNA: TGTGCCAGTAGTATGGGGCTAGCGGGAGGTTACACCGGGGAGCTGTTTTTT; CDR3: CASSMGLAGGYTGELFF
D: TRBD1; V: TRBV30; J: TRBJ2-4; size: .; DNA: TGTGCCTGGAGGGACAGGGAGGACAAAAACATTCAGTACTTC; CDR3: CAWRDREDKNIQYF
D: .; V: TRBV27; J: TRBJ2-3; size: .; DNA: TGTGCCAGCAGTTTACGTGCAAGCACAGATACGCAGTATTTT; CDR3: CASSLRASTDTQYF
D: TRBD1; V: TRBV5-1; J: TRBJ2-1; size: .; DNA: TGCGCCAGCAGCACCCGACAGGGTTTCCTAGGGGATGAGCAGTTCTTC; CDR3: CASSTRQGFLGDEQFF
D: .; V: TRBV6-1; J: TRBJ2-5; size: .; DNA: TGTGCCAGCAGTGAAGTAGGGGGGAAAGAGACCCAGTACTTC; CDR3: CASSEVGGKETQYF